Listed below are T cell receptor beta chains from one sample, sequenced in a study of shared clonotypes between healthy human individuals. TCRdb's table, derived via immunoSEQ multiplex PCR, lists solely in-frame clones and lacks some. The sample has approximately 2,200,000 clones; roughly 91% are singletons. Sequencing was done on a sample of naive CD8+ T cells from PBMCs. These receptors all stem from a man aged 18-30 years in good health. Some clones in this sample may be carry-over from other donors' samples. Both conserved end residues are part of each CDR3. The order of the fields is D gene, J gene, clone size, V gene, CDR3 protein, CDR3 DNA. A D gene is named only where the DNA matches it firmly. A row's size may be missing; if present it is once, few, many or a size class.

d_call: NA; j_call: TRBJ2-3; clone_size: NA; v_call: TRBV7-9; cdr3_aa: CASSPHRDTQYF; cdr3_nt: TGTGCCAGCAGCCCCCACCGGGATACGCAGTATTTT
d_call: NA; j_call: TRBJ2-1; clone_size: NA; v_call: TRBV9; cdr3_aa: CASSAGRLNEQFF; cdr3_nt: TGTGCCAGCAGCGCTGGACGGTTAAATGAGCAGTTCTTC
d_call: NA; j_call: TRBJ1-1; clone_size: NA; v_call: TRBV28; cdr3_aa: CASSLATGNTEAFF; cdr3_nt: TGTGCCAGCAGTTTGGCGACAGGGAACACTGAAGCTTTCTTT
d_call: TRBD2; j_call: TRBJ2-3; clone_size: NA; v_call: TRBV29-1; cdr3_aa: CSVAAGGFTDTQYF; cdr3_nt: TGCAGCGTTGCGGCGGGAGGGTTCACAGATACGCAGTATTTT
d_call: TRBD1; j_call: TRBJ2-3; clone_size: NA; v_call: TRBV28; cdr3_aa: CASINEGTESTDTQYF; cdr3_nt: TGTGCCAGCATCAACGAGGGGACAGAGTCCACAGATACGCAGTATTTT
d_call: NA; j_call: TRBJ1-5; clone_size: NA; v_call: TRBV28; cdr3_aa: CASSPDIEGQPQHF; cdr3_nt: TGTGCCAGCAGTCCAGATATTGAGGGTCAGCCCCAGCATTTT
d_call: NA; j_call: TRBJ1-3; clone_size: NA; v_call: TRBV4-1; cdr3_aa: CASSQVRFTVSSGNTIYF; cdr3_nt: TGCGCCAGCAGCCAAGTCCGATTTACAGTGAGCTCTGGAAACACCATATATTTT
d_call: NA; j_call: TRBJ2-1; clone_size: NA; v_call: TRBV15; cdr3_aa: CATSERPLEQFF; cdr3_nt: TGTGCCACCAGCGAAAGGCCGTTAGAGCAGTTCTTC
d_call: NA; j_call: TRBJ2-7; clone_size: NA; v_call: TRBV10-1; cdr3_aa: CASSVPYEQYF; cdr3_nt: TGCGCCAGCAGTGTCCCCTACGAGCAGTACTTC
d_call: NA; j_call: TRBJ1-1; clone_size: NA; v_call: TRBV7-9; cdr3_aa: CASSLGAAMNTEAFF; cdr3_nt: TGTGCCAGCAGCTTAGGGGCAGCCATGAACACTGAAGCTTTCTTT
d_call: NA; j_call: TRBJ1-2; clone_size: NA; v_call: TRBV28; cdr3_aa: CASSFSGTGYGYTF; cdr3_nt: TGTGCCAGCAGTTTCTCCGGGACCGGGTATGGCTACACCTTC
d_call: NA; j_call: TRBJ1-5; clone_size: NA; v_call: TRBV6-6; cdr3_aa: CASRGNQPQHF; cdr3_nt: TGTGCCAGCAGGGGCAATCAGCCCCAGCATTTT
d_call: NA; j_call: TRBJ2-7; clone_size: NA; v_call: TRBV10-3; cdr3_aa: CAISVGTQQYF; cdr3_nt: TGTGCCATCAGTGTTGGTACACAGCAGTACTTC
d_call: TRBD2; j_call: TRBJ2-3; clone_size: NA; v_call: TRBV4-1; cdr3_aa: CASSQVGTTRADTQYF; cdr3_nt: TGCGCCAGCAGCCAAGTAGGGACTACCCGGGCAGATACGCAGTATTTT
d_call: NA; j_call: TRBJ2-1; clone_size: few; v_call: TRBV27; cdr3_aa: CASSSLYNEQFF; cdr3_nt: TGTGCCAGCAGTTCTCTATACAATGAGCAGTTCTTC
d_call: NA; j_call: TRBJ2-7; clone_size: NA; v_call: TRBV9; cdr3_aa: CASSVQEQTYEQYF; cdr3_nt: TGTGCCAGCAGCGTCCAGGAACAGACCTACGAGCAGTACTTC
d_call: NA; j_call: TRBJ1-2; clone_size: once; v_call: TRBV18; cdr3_aa: CASSPRKGRSPIYGYTF; cdr3_nt: TGTGCCAGCTCACCGCGTAAGGGAAGGTCCCCGATCTATGGCTACACCTTC
d_call: TRBD1; j_call: TRBJ2-7; clone_size: NA; v_call: TRBV19; cdr3_aa: CASSMNIRQGYEQYF; cdr3_nt: TGTGCCAGTAGTATGAACATCAGACAGGGCTACGAGCAGTACTTC
d_call: NA; j_call: TRBJ2-7; clone_size: once; v_call: TRBV6-5; cdr3_aa: CASSLVKGGTTYEQYF; cdr3_nt: TGTGCCAGCAGTTTAGTTAAAGGCGGAACTACCTACGAGCAGTACTTC
d_call: TRBD1; j_call: TRBJ2-6; clone_size: once; v_call: TRBV7-6; cdr3_aa: CASSDRDSYSGANVLTF; cdr3_nt: TGTGCCAGCAGCGACCGGGACAGTTACTCTGGGGCCAACGTCCTGACTTTC
d_call: NA; j_call: TRBJ1-1; clone_size: NA; v_call: TRBV27; cdr3_aa: CASSLAGDGGTEAFF; cdr3_nt: TGTGCCAGCAGTTTGGCCGGGGATGGGGGCACTGAAGCTTTCTTT
d_call: NA; j_call: TRBJ1-2; clone_size: NA; v_call: TRBV7-9; cdr3_aa: CASSGVGQGGYGYTF; cdr3_nt: TGTGCCAGCAGCGGCGTGGGCCAGGGCGGCTATGGCTACACCTTC
d_call: NA; j_call: TRBJ1-4; clone_size: NA; v_call: TRBV19; cdr3_aa: CASSMGLGTPIGKLFF; cdr3_nt: TGTGCCAGTAGTATGGGGCTCGGGACCCCAATAGGAAAACTGTTTTTT
d_call: NA; j_call: TRBJ2-7; clone_size: NA; v_call: TRBV6-5; cdr3_aa: CASSYEENQSYEQYF; cdr3_nt: TGTGCCAGCAGTTACGAGGAGAACCAAAGCTACGAGCAGTACTTC
d_call: TRBD1; j_call: TRBJ2-7; clone_size: NA; v_call: TRBV27; cdr3_aa: CASSLSWDSIYEQYF; cdr3_nt: TGTGCCAGCAGTTTATCGTGGGACAGCATCTACGAGCAGTACTTC
d_call: TRBD2; j_call: TRBJ2-5; clone_size: NA; v_call: TRBV9; cdr3_aa: CASSPGGRETQYF; cdr3_nt: TGTGCCAGCAGCCCGGGAGGGCGAGAGACCCAGTACTTC
d_call: NA; j_call: TRBJ2-7; clone_size: NA; v_call: TRBV27; cdr3_aa: CASSSSLKPYEQYF; cdr3_nt: TGTGCCAGCAGTTCGAGCCTGAAACCCTACGAGCAGTACTTC
d_call: NA; j_call: TRBJ2-7; clone_size: NA; v_call: TRBV21-1; cdr3_aa: CASSKGTDTYEQYF; cdr3_nt: TGTGCCAGCAGCAAGGGGACGGACACCTACGAGCAGTACTTC
d_call: TRBD2; j_call: TRBJ2-2; clone_size: NA; v_call: TRBV11-3; cdr3_aa: CASSFYGDKTSGRNPGELFF; cdr3_nt: TGTGCCAGCAGTTTCTACGGGGACAAAACTAGCGGGAGAAACCCCGGGGAGCTGTTTTTT
d_call: TRBD1; j_call: TRBJ1-5; clone_size: NA; v_call: TRBV5-4; cdr3_aa: CASSRDRGQPQHF; cdr3_nt: TGTGCCAGCAGCCGGGACAGGGGACAGCCCCAGCATTTT
d_call: NA; j_call: TRBJ1-2; clone_size: NA; v_call: TRBV20-1; cdr3_aa: CSANLDGYTF; cdr3_nt: TGCAGTGCTAACCTGGATGGCTACACCTTC
d_call: NA; j_call: TRBJ2-1; clone_size: NA; v_call: TRBV10-3; cdr3_aa: CAISESGLASNEQFF; cdr3_nt: TGTGCCATCAGTGAGTCGGGCCTAGCTTCCAATGAGCAGTTCTTC
d_call: NA; j_call: TRBJ1-2; clone_size: NA; v_call: TRBV5-4; cdr3_aa: CASSFGRSYGYTF; cdr3_nt: TGTGCCAGCAGCTTTGGCAGGTCGTATGGCTACACCTTC
d_call: TRBD2; j_call: TRBJ2-7; clone_size: NA; v_call: TRBV7-9; cdr3_aa: CASSLGERENEQYF; cdr3_nt: TGTGCCAGCAGCTTAGGCGAGCGGGAGAACGAGCAGTACTTC
d_call: NA; j_call: TRBJ2-1; clone_size: NA; v_call: TRBV28; cdr3_aa: CASSTPDISQYNEQFF; cdr3_nt: TGTGCCAGCAGTACCCCGGACATTTCCCAGTACAATGAGCAGTTCTTC
d_call: NA; j_call: TRBJ2-3; clone_size: NA; v_call: TRBV6-6; cdr3_aa: CASSPWEGSDTQYF; cdr3_nt: TGTGCCAGCAGTCCCTGGGAAGGGTCAGATACGCAGTATTTT
d_call: NA; j_call: TRBJ2-5; clone_size: NA; v_call: TRBV7-9; cdr3_aa: CASSSPRPSPSREETQYF; cdr3_nt: TGTGCCAGCAGCTCACCTCGTCCGAGCCCCTCACGAGAGGAGACCCAGTACTTC
d_call: TRBD2; j_call: TRBJ2-7; clone_size: NA; v_call: TRBV7-6; cdr3_aa: CASSKVASGRSGEQYF; cdr3_nt: TGTGCCAGCAGCAAAGTGGCTAGCGGGAGGTCGGGCGAGCAGTACTTC
d_call: NA; j_call: TRBJ2-3; clone_size: once; v_call: TRBV19; cdr3_aa: CASSAYTDTQYF; cdr3_nt: TGTGCCAGTAGTGCGTACACAGATACGCAGTATTTT
d_call: NA; j_call: TRBJ1-2; clone_size: NA; v_call: TRBV7-8; cdr3_aa: CASRDEHGYTF; cdr3_nt: TGTGCCAGCCGCGATGAGCATGGCTACACCTTC
d_call: NA; j_call: TRBJ2-7; clone_size: NA; v_call: TRBV9; cdr3_aa: CASSPLAGEQYF; cdr3_nt: TGTGCCAGCAGCCCCCTAGCCGGCGAGCAGTACTTC
d_call: TRBD2; j_call: TRBJ2-7; clone_size: NA; v_call: TRBV7-3; cdr3_aa: CASSGSTTSDSSYEQYF; cdr3_nt: TGTGCCAGCAGCGGATCGACAACTAGCGATAGCTCCTACGAGCAGTACTTC